Shown below are 4 T cell receptor beta chains from a single sample sequenced in a study of metastatic and nonmetastatic thyroid tumors. Patients underwent thyroid surgery, and none had received any treatment before it. TCRdb re-processed the PCR reads through MiXCR. The sample holds roughly 16,000 clones, around 14% seen once. Material: blood. The receptors were sampled from a female donor with papillary thyroid cancer or a benign thyroid nodule (not recorded which). Some clones in this sample may be carry-over from other donors' samples.

This clone has a count of ten or more. J is TRBJ1-1 and V is TRBV20-1; no clear D. Trimming removed 5 bases at V and 0 bases at J, with 7 bases between. Germline assignment: CDR1 DFQATT and CDR2 SNEGSKA (reference sequence). The CDR3 consists of 12 residues. The CDR3 DNA reads as TGCAGTGCTCAAGACCTGAACACTGAAGCTTTCTTT. Amino acid sequence: CSAQDLNTEAFF.

Concerning this clone itself: This may stem from a read error, because a much larger clone lies one nucleotide away. This sample also contains other DNA sequences that code for the same CDR3. The rearrangement joins TRBV5-6 to TRBJ1-1; D remains ambiguous. This CDR3 region has 12 residues. CDR1 SGHDT and CDR2 YYEEEE come from the germline V gene. The chain's CDR3 is CASSPFGTEAFF. The CDR3 nucleotides read TGCGCCAGCAGCCCCTTTGGCACTGAAGCTTTCTTT.

The CDR3 region has the DNA TGCAGTGCTAGTTCCGACGGGTCTAAGTCCTCCTACGAGCAGTACTTC. As protein: CSASSDGSKSSYEQYF. The V and J genes are TRBV20-1 and TRBJ2-7; D is unclear. CDR1 is DFQATT, CDR2 SNEGSKA, per germline (reference sequence). The ends were cut back, 3 bases at V and 0 bases at J, with 18 bases in the middle. The CDR3 totals 16 residues.

This clone was observed many times. This chain links TRBV20-1 with TRBJ1-2; possibly TRBD1 for D (5 bases). Germline CDR1 is DFQATT and CDR2 is SNEGSKA (reference sequence). With 4 bases removed from V and 6 bases from J, the gap between germline ends came to 15 bases. The CDR3 has 13 amino acids. In nucleotides, the CDR3 is TGCAGTGCTACCCGTCGGCAGGGAGATGGCTACACCTTC. It yields the protein CSATRRQGDGYTF.